Shown below are 22 T cell receptor beta chains from a single sample sequenced in a study of T cell responses to AZD1222 COVID-19 vaccine. TCRdb keeps only in-frame clones here, not all; method: immunoSEQ multiplex PCR. The sample contains around 84,000 clones, around 88% of which appear only once. This specimen was peripheral blood, taken on day 0 of MenACWY control vaccination. The receptors were gathered from an adult in good health.

The V call is TRBV7-2, the J call TRBJ1-6, with no clear D. The CDR3 extends over 13 amino acids. CDR1 and CDR2 from the germline V gene are SGHTA and FQGNSA. V lost 1 base and J lost 7, with 5 bases in between. The CDR3 protein is CASSLGSNSPLHF. Written as DNA, the CDR3 is TGTGCCAGCAGCTTAGGCTCAAATTCACCCCTCCACTTT. The full variable domain, with the rest looked up from reference TRBV7-2 and TRBJ1-6, is GAGVSQSPSNKVTEKGKDVELRCDPISGHTALYWYRQSLGQGLEFLIYFQGNSAPDKSGLPSDRFSAERTGGSVSTLTIQRTQQEDSAVYLCASSLGSNSPLHFGNGTRLTVT.

About this clone: Other DNA sequences in this sample translate to the same CDR3. The chain's CDR3 is CASSPTSGGLNTGELFF. CDR3 DNA sequence: TGTGCCAGCTCACCGACTAGCGGGGGCCTCAACACCGGGGAGCTGTTTTTT. The chain recombines TRBV18 with TRBJ2-2, with 12 positions matching TRBD2. The CDR3 contains 17 residues. Looked up from germline, CDR1 is KGHSH and CDR2 is LQKENI. Germline trimming cut 3 bases from V and 2 bases from J; bases unmatched to any gene: 4.

The chain combines TRBV7-2 with TRBJ1-6, with D maybe TRBD1 (5 bases). Germline V gene data show CDR1 as SGHTA and CDR2 as FQGNSA. V was trimmed by 6 bases and J by 7 bases, leaving 13 bases between them. The CDR3 extends over 14 amino acids. In nucleotides, the CDR3 is TGTGCCAGCAGGACGGCAGGGTCGAATTCACCCCTCCACTTT. Its translation is CASRTAGSNSPLHF.

Notes on this clone: Relative to the germline gene, one junction end is altered; a read error may explain this. V gene TRBV4-1 combines with J gene TRBJ1-4; D is unclear. Germline V CDR1 and CDR2: MGHRA, YSYEKL. The CDR3 contains 15 residues. Written as DNA, the CDR3 is TGCGCCAGCAGCCAAGGGAAAGGGAGGACCTCGGAAGCTGTTTTT. This codes for CASSQGKGRTSEAVF.

The gene calls are TRBV6-1 and TRBJ1-1; no clear D. This CDR3 spans 17 amino acids. The germline V and J ends were trimmed by 2 bases and 0 bases, with 16 bases remaining between them. Germline assignment: CDR1 MNHNS and CDR2 SASEGT. DNA of the CDR3: TGTGCCAGCAGTGAAAGGTCCGTCTACCCCCTGAACACTGAAGCTTTCTTT. Amino acid sequence: CASSERSVYPLNTEAFF.

Regarding this clone: A read error may produce the germline difference seen at one junction end. The rearrangement uses TRBV11-2 and TRBJ1-3; D gene unclear. Germline CDR1 SGHAT, CDR2 FQNNGV. The CDR3 length is 13 residues. The CDR3 spells CASTLEAGNTIYF. The CDR3, as DNA: TGTGCCAGCACCTTAGAAGCTGGAAACACCATATATTTT.

Written as DNA, the CDR3 is TGTGCCACCAGCAGAGACCGACAGTCCTCTGGAAACACCATATATTTT. As protein: CATSRDRQSSGNTIYF. This chain joins TRBV15 and TRBJ1-3; a possible D gene is TRBD1 (5 bases). Germline V lookup: CDR1 LNHNV, CDR2 YYDKDF (reference sequence). V was cut by 0 bases and J by 0 bases, with 9 bases left in between. The CDR3 loop spans 16 amino acids. Full variable domain (outside the CDR3, taken from reference TRBV15 and TRBJ1-3): DAMVIQNPRYQVTQFGKPVTLSCSQTLNHNVMYWYQQKSSQAPKLLFHYYDKDFNNEADTPDNFQSRRPNTSFCFLDIRSPGLGDTAMYLCATSRDRQSSGNTIYFGEGSWLTVV.

V is TRBV5-1 and J is TRBJ2-1, with 8 nucleotides matching TRBD1. Germline lookup yields CDR1 SGHRS and CDR2 YFSETQ. V lost 4 bases to trimming and J lost 5 bases; unmatched junction nucleotides: 8. The CDR3 has 15 residues. CDR3 region: CASSIRTGSNNEQFF. In DNA, the CDR3 is TGCGCCAGCAGCATCCGGACAGGGTCCAACAATGAGCAGTTCTTC.

The gene calls are TRBV2 and TRBJ2-7; D uncertain. The germline V and J ends were trimmed by 2 bases and 5 bases, with 13 bases remaining between them. The CDR3 loop spans 14 amino acids. From germline, CDR1 is SNHLY and CDR2 FYNNEI. The CDR3 DNA is TGTGCCAGCAGTGAAAGGTACGTGAGGAACGAGCAGTACTTC. It yields the protein CASSERYVRNEQYF.

The chain combines TRBV5-4 with TRBJ1-2; 7 bases match TRBD1. CDR1 is SGHNT, CDR2 YYREEE, per germline (reference sequence). V was pared by 2 bases and J by 3 bases, with 7 bases of the junction left unmatched. This CDR3 comprises 15 residues. The CDR3 DNA is TGTGCCAGCAGCTTTCAGGGACAGTTAGACTATGGCTACACCTTC. It encodes CASSFQGQLDYGYTF. The whole variable domain, remainder taken from reference TRBV5-4 and TRBJ1-2, is ETGVTQSPTHLIKTRGQQVTLRCSSQSGHNTVSWYQQALGQGPQFIFQYYREEENGRGNFPPRFSGLQFPNYSSELNVNALELDDSALYLCASSFQGQLDYGYTFGSGTRLTVV.

V usage is TRBV12-3 or TRBV12-4 and J usage is TRBJ2-2, with a weak D call TRBD1 (6 bases). Trimming stripped 5 bases from V and 9 bases from J, with 10 bases between. This CDR3 comprises 12 residues. Written as DNA, the CDR3 is TGTGCCAGCAGTGCAGGGGATTGGGAGCTGTTTTTT. This encodes CASSAGDWELFF.

The gene calls are TRBV3-1 (or the pseudogene TRBV3-2) and TRBJ1-1; D remains ambiguous. Trimming took 5 bases from V and 5 from J, leaving 15 bases between them. This CDR3 has 14 amino acids. Germline V CDR1 and CDR2: LGHDT, YNNKEL (reference sequence). Here the CDR3 reads CASSVKVDGTEAFF. In DNA, the CDR3 is TGTGCCAGCAGCGTAAAGGTGGATGGAACTGAAGCTTTCTTT.

This rearrangement joins TRBV29-1 to TRBJ2-3; 9 bases map to TRBD1. Germline assignment: CDR1 SQVTM and CDR2 ANQGSEA. The CDR3 runs to 12 residues. The V and J ends lost 6 bases and 5 bases, in that order; junction bases with no gene match: 3. DNA of the CDR3: TGCAGCGTGGACAGGGGCGAAGATACGCAGTATTTT. Its protein is CSVDRGEDTQYF.

This rearrangement joins TRBV27 to TRBJ1-2, with D unresolved. The CDR3 has 13 residues. Germline V gene data show CDR1 as MNHEY and CDR2 as SMNVEV (reference sequence). Between the trimmed V and J ends, which lost 4 bases and 4 bases, there was a span of 10 bases. CDR3 nucleotides: TGTGCCAGCAGTTCGACGGGAGTCTATGGCTACACCTTC. It is translated as CASSSTGVYGYTF.

This chain connects TRBV3-1 (or the pseudogene TRBV3-2) to TRBJ2-5; D perhaps matches TRBD1 (6 bases). The CDR3 contains 13 residues. V was shortened by 5 bases and J by 6 bases, with 13 bases between the two germline ends. The germline V gene has CDR1 LGHDT and CDR2 YNNKEL (reference sequence). CDR3: CASSRDRSKTQYF. Written as DNA, the CDR3 is TGTGCCAGCAGCAGAGACAGGAGCAAGACCCAGTACTTC.

This chain links TRBV6-1 with TRBJ1-1; D is undetermined. This CDR3 contains 12 residues. With 1 base removed from V and 6 bases from J, the gap between germline ends came to 6 bases. CDR1 is MNHNS, CDR2 SASEGT, per germline. The CDR3 loop is CASSEDWAEAFF. In DNA form, the CDR3 reads TGTGCCAGCAGTGAAGATTGGGCTGAAGCTTTCTTT.

This clone was observed a single time. The chain combines TRBV3-1 (or the pseudogene TRBV3-2) with TRBJ1-1; tentatively, D is TRBD1 (5 bases). The germline gives CDR1 LGHDT, CDR2 YNNKEL (reference sequence). There are 15 residues in the CDR3. V was shortened by 4 bases and J by 1 base, with 13 bases between the two germline ends. The CDR3 DNA reads as TGTGCCAGCAGCCCCTCCTGGGGCCGGAACACTGAAGCTTTCTTT. It encodes CASSPSWGRNTEAFF.

This chain connects TRBV25-1 to TRBJ1-1, with D uncertain. From germline, CDR1 is MGHDK and CDR2 SYGVNS. The CDR3 is made up of 14 amino acids. V was shortened by 4 bases and J by 2 bases, with 11 bases between the two germline ends. CDR3 amino acids: CASSALTSNTEAFF. The CDR3 region has the DNA TGTGCCAGCAGTGCCCTTACCAGTAACACTGAAGCTTTCTTT.

The chain carries TRBV28 and TRBJ1-1, with D uncertain. Germline V CDR1 and CDR2: MDHEN, SYDVKM. Trimming took off 7 bases at V and 7 bases at J, with 7 bases between the two ends. This CDR3 region has 10 residues. The CDR3 DNA reads as TGTGCCAGCATCGGACTTGAAGCTTTCTTT. Translated, it gives CASIGLEAFF. Full variable domain (remainder filled in from reference TRBV28 and TRBJ1-1): DVKVTQSSRYLVKRTGEKVFLECVQDMDHENMFWYRQDPGLGLRLIYFSYDVKMKEKGDIPEGYSVSREKKERFSLILESASTNQTSMYLCASIGLEAFFGQGTRLTVV.

In nucleotides, the CDR3 is TGTGCCAGCAGCTTAGGTCTAGCGGGGGGTAATGAGCAGTTCTTC. It encodes CASSLGLAGGNEQFF. This chain links TRBV7-3 with TRBJ2-1, with TRBD2 identical over 11 bases. With V trimmed by 2 bases and J by 7 bases, 4 bases remained unmatched. There are 15 residues in the CDR3. Germline V gene lookup returns CDR1 SGHTA and CDR2 FQGTGA. Looking up the rest from reference TRBV7-3 and TRBJ2-1 gives the full variable domain: GAGVSQTPSNKVTEKGKYVELRCDPISGHTALYWYRQSLGQGPEFLIYFQGTGAADDSGLPNDRFFAVRPEGSVSTLKIQRTERGDSAVYLCASSLGLAGGNEQFFGPGTRLTVL.

DNA for the CDR3: TGTGCCGGCTCGGGCAGGGAGGTAGGGTATGGCTACACCTTC. Translating it yields CAGSGREVGYGYTF. The chain joins TRBV6-5 to TRBJ1-2; D is perhaps TRBD1 (5 bases). V lost 11 bases and J lost 5, with 21 bases in between. The CDR3 consists of 14 residues. Germline CDR1 MNHEY, CDR2 SVGAGI.

The chain uses TRBV30 and TRBJ1-1, with no clear D. V was shortened by 5 bases and J by 5 bases, with 9 bases between the two germline ends. CDR3 length: 11 amino acids. From germline, CDR1 is GTSNPN and CDR2 SVGIG (reference sequence). The CDR3 nucleotides are TGTGCCTGGCGAGGGAATACTGAAGCTTTCTTT. Protein product: CAWRGNTEAFF.